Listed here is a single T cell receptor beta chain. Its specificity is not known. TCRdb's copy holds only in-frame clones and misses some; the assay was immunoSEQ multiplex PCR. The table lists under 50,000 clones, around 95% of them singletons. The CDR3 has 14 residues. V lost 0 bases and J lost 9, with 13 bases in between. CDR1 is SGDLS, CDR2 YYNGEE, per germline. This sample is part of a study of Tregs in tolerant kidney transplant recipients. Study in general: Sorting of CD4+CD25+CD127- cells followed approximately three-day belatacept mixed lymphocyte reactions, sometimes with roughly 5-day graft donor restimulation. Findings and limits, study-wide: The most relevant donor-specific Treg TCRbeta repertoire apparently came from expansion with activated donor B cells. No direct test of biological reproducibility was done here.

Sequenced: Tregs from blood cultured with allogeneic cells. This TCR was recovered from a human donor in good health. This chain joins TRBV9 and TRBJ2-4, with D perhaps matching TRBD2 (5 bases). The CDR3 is CASSVDPGRGIQYF. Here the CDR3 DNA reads TGTGCCAGCAGCGTAGACCCAGGTCGGGGCATTCAGTACTTC.